Listed here are 23 T cell receptor beta chains from one sample, sequenced in a study of glioma-infiltrating T cells after dendritic cell vaccination. Sequencing used immunoSEQ multiplex PCR; TCRdb keeps in-frame clones, though not all of them. Here the sample spans 40,000 or so clones, 70% to 85% being singletons. The specimen comprised blood, sampled before dendritic cell vaccination. These receptors were taken from a human donor with glioblastoma.

The V gene is TRBV18, the J gene TRBJ1-2; 9 nucleotides match TRBD1. This CDR3 region has 17 residues. Trimming removed 6 bases from V and 4 bases from J; junction bases left unmatched: 15. The germline V gene has CDR1 KGHSH and CDR2 LQKENI. In nucleotides, the CDR3 is TGTGCCAGCTCCCTGGGCCGAAACAGGGGGCTAAGCTATGGCTACACCTTC. Its translation: CASSLGRNRGLSYGYTF.

The chain links TRBV19 to TRBJ1-5; 7 bases are shared with TRBD1. Germline CDR1 is LNHDA and CDR2 is SQIVND (reference sequence). The J segment lost 0 bases and the V segment lost 1 base, leaving 6 bases of the junction unmatched. The CDR3 sequence is 17 residues long. CDR3 protein: CASSIGRTGYSNQPQHF. The CDR3 coding sequence is TGTGCCAGTAGTATAGGGCGGACAGGATATAGCAATCAGCCCCAGCATTTT. Supplemented by reference TRBV19 and TRBJ1-5, the full variable domain reads DGGITQSPKYLFRKEGQNVTLSCEQNLNHDAMYWYRQDPGQGLRLIYYSQIVNDFQKGDIAEGYSVSREKKESFPLTVTSAQKNPTAFYLCASSIGRTGYSNQPQHFGDGTRLSIL.

The J gene is TRBJ2-1, the V gene TRBV4-3, with 10 bases fitting TRBD2. The CDR3 is 15 residues long. In germline, CDR1 is LGHNA, CDR2 YSLEER. J was trimmed by 4 bases and V by 2 bases; bases with no gene match: 2. CDR3 region: CASSQIAGGYNEQFF. CDR3 bases: TGCGCCAGCAGCCAAATAGCGGGGGGATACAATGAGCAGTTCTTC.

The sample holds a few counts of this clone. The chain couples TRBV4-3 to TRBJ1-2, with TRBD1 as a possible D gene (6 bases). V was cut by 4 bases and J by 4 bases, with 16 bases left in between. The length of the CDR3 is 15 residues. Germline V lookup: CDR1 LGHNA, CDR2 YSLEER. The CDR3 DNA reads TGCGCCAGCAGCCTAGGGGGTACTCGTAGCTATGGCTACACCTTC. It codes for CASSLGGTRSYGYTF.

The chain combines TRBV5-5 with TRBJ1-2; TRBD1 agrees at 7 bases. The V gene end was trimmed by 7 bases and the J gene end by 4 bases; junction bases not matched to a gene: 7. CDR1 is SGHKS and CDR2 is YYEKEE in the germline V gene (reference sequence). CDR3 length: 13 amino acids. This chain's CDR3 is CASAGTGVYGYTF. For the CDR3, the DNA is TGTGCCAGCGCTGGAACAGGGGTCTATGGCTACACCTTC.

V and J are TRBV4-1 and TRBJ1-2; a possible D gene is TRBD1 (6 bases). CDR3 length: 15 residues. V dropped 4 bases and J dropped 4 bases, with 16 bases sitting between them. CDR1 and CDR2 from the germline V gene are MGHRA and YSYEKL. In DNA, the CDR3 is TGCGCCAGCAGCCCCCGGGAGGGGGGGGGCTATGGCTACACCTTC. It yields the protein CASSPREGGGYGYTF.

The chain has TRBV5-8 and TRBJ2-2; 7 bases match TRBD1. V shed 4 bases and J 3 bases; nucleotides not matched to a gene: 6. The germline V gene encodes CDR1 SGHTS and CDR2 YDEGEE. The CDR3 runs 15 residues. DNA of the CDR3: TGTGCCAGCAGCGGGGGACAGTACTACACCGGGGAGCTGTTTTTT. It encodes CASSGGQYYTGELFF. Based on the CDR3 plus reference TRBV5-8 and TRBJ2-2, the full variable domain is EAGVTQSPTHLIKTRGQQATLRCSPISGHTSVYWYQQALGLGLQFLLWYDEGEERNRGNFPPRFSGRQFPNYSSELNVNALELEDSALYLCASSGGQYYTGELFFGEGSRLTVL.

This clone was seen only a few times. The V and J genes are TRBV7-6 and TRBJ1-3, with unresolved D. V was pared by 5 bases and J by 0 bases, with 17 bases between. CDR3 length: 17 residues. The germline V gene has CDR1 SGHVS and CDR2 FNYEAQ. The CDR3 sequence: CASSQNLLGHSGNTIYF. The CDR3 nucleotides are TGTGCCAGCAGCCAAAACCTCCTAGGCCACTCTGGAAACACCATATATTTT.

V usage is TRBV11-3 and J usage is TRBJ2-1; a weak D match, TRBD1 (6 bases). The CDR3 length is 14 residues. Per germline, CDR1 SGHNT and CDR2 YENEEA. Trimming left V 5 bases short and J 6 bases short, with 14 bases between. The CDR3 loop is CASSPKGGRNEQFF. The CDR3, as DNA: TGTGCCAGCAGCCCGAAAGGGGGTCGCAATGAGCAGTTCTTC.

The J gene is TRBJ2-3, the V gene TRBV5-8; 11 bases align to TRBD2. This CDR3 contains 20 residues. Germline V lookup: CDR1 SGHTS, CDR2 YDEGEE. Losses at the gene ends were 4 bases for V and 0 bases for J; bases not matched to a gene: 16. This chain's CDR3 is CASSPQRGLAGGSSTDTQYF. CDR3 sequence (DNA): TGTGCCAGCAGCCCACAAAGGGGGCTAGCGGGGGGTTCTAGCACAGATACGCAGTATTTT. Supplemented by reference TRBV5-8 and TRBJ2-3, the full variable domain reads EAGVTQSPTHLIKTRGQQATLRCSPISGHTSVYWYQQALGLGLQFLLWYDEGEERNRGNFPPRFSGRQFPNYSSELNVNALELEDSALYLCASSPQRGLAGGSSTDTQYFGPGTRLTVL.

The gene calls are TRBV6-1 and TRBJ1-5; D perhaps matches TRBD1 (5 bases). This CDR3 is 14 amino acids long. Germline CDR1 reads MNHNS; CDR2 reads SASEGT. V lost 9 bases and J 9 bases, leaving 21 bases between the germline ends. The CDR3 DNA reads TGTGCCAGTGGCCAGGGCCAAAAGGATTCGCCCCAGCATTTT. Translation: CASGQGQKDSPQHF.

The chain combines TRBV7-9 with TRBJ2-5; 7 bases agree with TRBD1. With V trimmed by 5 bases and J by 4 bases, 10 bases remained unmatched. This CDR3 is built from 15 residues. CDR1 and CDR2 (germline): SEHNR, FQNEAQ (reference sequence). CDR3 region: CASSPNRGIIETQYF. The DNA of the CDR3 is TGTGCCAGCAGCCCAAACAGGGGAATAATAGAGACCCAGTACTTC.

CDR3 sequence reads: CASSFSGQGYSPLHF. The DNA for the CDR3 is TGTGCCAGCAGCTTCTCAGGACAGGGGTATTCACCCCTCCACTTT. The rearrangement uses TRBV7-9 and TRBJ1-6; 9 bases agree with TRBD1. The CDR3 sequence is 15 residues long. CDR1 SEHNR and CDR2 FQNEAQ come from the germline V gene (reference sequence). The J segment lost 8 bases and the V segment lost 3 bases, leaving 5 bases of the junction unmatched.

The V gene is TRBV6-1, the J gene TRBJ2-7; D possibly corresponds to TRBD2 (5 bases). Per the germline V gene, CDR1 is MNHNS and CDR2 is SASEGT. The CDR3 is made up of 14 amino acids. Trimming took off 1 base at V and 0 bases at J, with 7 bases between the two ends. The chain's CDR3 is CASSEVGSSYEQYF. The CDR3 DNA sequence: TGTGCCAGCAGTGAAGTGGGGAGCTCCTACGAGCAGTACTTC.

The rearrangement links TRBV6-5 to TRBJ2-7; 7 bases align to TRBD1. This CDR3 comprises 15 residues. Per germline, CDR1 MNHEY and CDR2 SVGAGI. The J segment lost 7 bases and the V segment lost 2 bases, leaving 11 bases of the junction unmatched. For the CDR3, the DNA is TGTGCCAGCAGTTACACCCCGACAGGGTCAGGAGAGCAGTACTTC. Its protein product is CASSYTPTGSGEQYF.

As for this clone: This sample includes further DNA sequences coding for the same CDR3. The J gene is TRBJ1-6, the V gene TRBV18; the D is unclear. The CDR3 totals 15 residues. Trimming removed 6 bases at V and 13 bases at J, with 22 bases between. Germline CDR1 and CDR2: KGHSH and LQKENI. The chain's CDR3 is CASSREEGRNSPLHF. As DNA, the CDR3 is TGTGCCAGCTCCCGGGAGGAGGGTCGCAACTCCCCCCTCCACTTT.

The V gene is TRBV2, the J gene TRBJ1-4, with D perhaps TRBD1 (5 bases). The CDR3 covers 13 residues. Germline V gene lookup returns CDR1 SNHLY and CDR2 FYNNEI. V was shortened by 6 bases and J by 8 bases, with 13 bases between the two germline ends. The CDR3: CASSAGIREKLFF. The CDR3 region has the DNA TGTGCCAGCAGCGCAGGGATCAGGGAAAAACTGTTTTTT.

The J gene is TRBJ1-3, the V gene TRBV16; D is unclear. The V gene lost 0 bases and the J gene lost 4 bases, with 10 bases spanning the gap. The germline V gene encodes CDR1 KGHSY and CDR2 FQNENV. The CDR3 contains 15 residues. The CDR3 protein is CASSQSLGGGNTIYF. CDR3 DNA sequence: TGTGCCAGCAGCCAATCTCTTGGTGGCGGAAACACCATATATTTT.

The rearrangement uses TRBV5-1 and TRBJ2-7; 7 nucleotides agree with TRBD1. The CDR3 is made up of 14 amino acids. With 0 bases clipped from V and 3 bases from J, the junction kept 3 bases outside the gene matches. Germline V gene data show CDR1 as SGHRS and CDR2 as YFSETQ. The CDR3, as DNA: TGCGCCAGCAGCTTGGGACAGGGACGCTACGAGCAGTACTTC. Its translation: CASSLGQGRYEQYF. Using reference TRBV5-1 and TRBJ2-7 for the parts outside the CDR3, the full variable domain is KAGVTQTPRYLIKTRGQQVTLSCSPISGHRSVSWYQQTPGQGLQFLFEYFSETQRNKGNFPGRFSGRQFSNSRSEMNVSTLELGDSALYLCASSLGQGRYEQYFGPGTRLTVT.

This clone was detected only once. V gene TRBV25-1 combines with J gene TRBJ2-7; D is perhaps TRBD1 (6 bases). Germline CDR1 reads MGHDK; CDR2 reads SYGVNS. V gave up 10 bases and J gave up 0 bases, with 13 bases separating them. The length of the CDR3 is 13 residues. The CDR3 loop reads CATQGQSSYEQYF. The CDR3 DNA reads TGTGCCACACAGGGTCAAAGCTCCTACGAGCAGTACTTC.

The chain joins TRBV14 to TRBJ2-5, with a possible D match to TRBD1 (5 bases). CDR1 SGHDN and CDR2 FVKESK come from the germline V gene. The CDR3 covers 13 residues. V was cut by 0 bases and J by 4 bases, with 6 bases left in between. CDR3 protein: CASSQDRGETQYF. CDR3 bases: TGTGCCAGCAGCCAAGATAGGGGAGAGACCCAGTACTTC.

V gene TRBV5-6 combines with J gene TRBJ2-3; 9 bases align to TRBD1. CDR3 length equals 16 residues. Looked up from germline, CDR1 is SGHDT and CDR2 is YYEEEE. V shed 0 bases and J 2 bases; nucleotides not matched to a gene: 4. Here the CDR3 reads CASSLARDRVTDTQYF. The CDR3 DNA sequence: TGTGCCAGCAGCTTGGCCCGGGACAGGGTCACAGATACGCAGTATTTT.

The CDR3 sequence is CASSAGGPNNEQFF. CDR3 DNA sequence: TGTGCCAGTAGTGCAGGTGGGCCGAACAATGAGCAGTTCTTC. The chain has TRBV19 and TRBJ2-1, with no clear D. The V gene lost 5 bases and the J gene lost 5 bases, with 13 bases spanning the gap. The CDR3 length is 14 residues. Germline values: CDR1 LNHDA, CDR2 SQIVND (reference sequence).